This TCR beta chain was found in a study of breast tumors, draining lymph nodes, adjacent tissues (TCRdb year 2016). A note on the overall study: TCR beta repertoires were compared across tumor, adjacent nontumor tissue and axillary lymph nodes obtained from breast cancer patients. In human breast cancer, the study set out to evaluate how tumor, surrounding tissue and draining lymph node repertoires relate to one another and whether T cells may move between these sites.

Reading from cysteine to phenylalanine, the CDR3 counts 17 amino acids. The DNA shown is the 51-base CDR3, in frame from base 1. Trimming leaves V shorter by 1 base and J shorter by 5 bases, with the junction holding 7 bases beyond the gene matches. Looking up the germline V gene yields CDR1 SGHTA and CDR2 FQGNSA. The sequencer was an Illumina HiSeq 2000. Multiplex PCR amplification was used to generate the TCR beta chain libraries. High-throughput sequencing was used to analyze the amplified TCR beta chain products. The raw public reads went through TCRdb reprocessing: fastp at Q25, MiXCR clone calling, in-frame beta chains kept. Duplicate CDR3 protein sequences are folded into a single record with the most common DNA and genes. This sample holds approximately 230,000 distinct CDR3 sequences; 30% to 35% were observed only once. 3.6% of the sample rests with the top ten. In regard to this clonotype: This clone's antigen is unknown. The input lacks base qualities; no much larger clone sits a single base away.

Study-level results and caveats: Rather than being directly demonstrated, the conclusion that tumor T cells originate in lymph nodes was presented as consistent with a hypothesis. The data were considered consistent with most tumor T cells being derived from the lymph node and subsequently expanding within tumor tissue. Tumor and nontumor tissue repertoires were significantly more similar in luminal-like than in basal-like breast cancer. Tumors showed preferential V and J gene usage, and their T-cell repertoire diversity fell below that of lymph nodes yet above that of nontumor tissue.

Lymph node samples were obtained from the axillary draining lymph nodes of breast cancer patients. The rearranged segments are TRBV7-2 and TRBJ2-2; 10 central bases correspond to TRBD1. This clonotype was obtained from a female donor with breast cancer. Some clones in this sample may be carry-over from other donors' samples. The material sequenced was axillary lymph node tissue. The CDR3 reads as follows: CASSLVPGTGVTGELFF. The DNA sequence is given as TGTGCCAGCAGCTTAGTCCCCGGGACAGGGGTGACCGGGGAGCTGTTTTTT.